This note documents a single TCR beta chain sequence. Its antigen is not identified. The J segment lost 7 bases and the V segment lost 4 bases, leaving 19 bases of the junction unmatched. The CDR3 sequence is 17 residues long. The germline gives CDR1 SQVTM, CDR2 ANQGSEA. This sample stems from a study of shared clonotypes between healthy human individuals. The study's findings and limits: Across subsets, estimated richness was generally greater for naive than for memory populations.

Data came from immunoSEQ multiplex PCR; TCRdb stores just in-frame clones and leaves some out. The sample records about 2.4 million clones, approximately 94% being singletons. Sequences were obtained from naive CD4+ T cells from PBMCs. The subset here: CD45RA+ positively selected. The chain is built from TRBV29-1 and TRBJ2-3, with 8 bases that match TRBD2. The source is a young man in good health. Some clones in this sample may be carry-over from other donors' samples. In DNA form, the CDR3 reads TGCAGCGTTGGTTATAGTCGGGCCGAGCGGGGGACAAATACGCAGTATTTT. Protein product: CSVGYSRAERGTNTQYF.